This T cell receptor beta chain emerged from a study of identical twins. A universal primer site came from template switching; cDNA carried unique molecular identifiers. TCRdb itself ran the 5' RACE reads through MiXCR, one entry per CDR3 protein. The sample carries 1.5 million to 2 million distinct CDR3 sequences, under 35% recorded once. Broader study findings: Twin pairs' shared out-of-frame alpha sequences were enriched in low generation probability. Memory repertoires lacked the insertion deficit that abundant cord blood beta clonotypes showed.

A remark on this clonotype: Its antigen is still unknown.

Per germline, CDR1 DFQATT and CDR2 SNEGSKA (reference sequence). After removal of 1 base from V and 8 bases from J, the junction contained 17 bases not matched to a gene. The CDR3 length is 17 residues. This chain connects TRBV20-1 to TRBJ2-1; TRBD2 matches 7 bases. The receptor's source is a newborn girl in good health. The sequenced sample consisted of cord blood. CDR3 sequence (DNA): TGCAGTGCTAGAGGGTCTATTCAGCGCGGGAGTGTCTATGAGCAGTTCTTC. Translation: CSARGSIQRGSVYEQFF.